The T cell receptor (beta chain) described here comes from a study of T cell repertoires in cytomegalovirus infection (dated by TCRdb to about 2019). Broadly, across the study: The peptide stimulations were aimed at well-studied HLA-B-restricted epitopes as well as recently identified HLA-C-restricted CMV epitopes, whose presentation resists viral immunomodulation. Donor HLA type was relevant to the analysis, as public TCR beta signatures indicated carriage of CMV infection together with the matching HLA type.

The treatment or condition label on this specimen signifies: in vitro stimulation with specific CMV peptide epitopes to enrich CMV-specific T cells. Trimming at the junction amounts to 1 base on V and 1 base on J, and the germline ends lie 8 bases apart. The germline V gene gives CDR1 as MNHEY and CDR2 as SVGEGT. From its cysteine to its phenylalanine, the CDR3 spans 14 amino acids. Only the CDR3 portion is preserved as DNA: 42 bases, with reading frame beginning at the first base. A word on this clonotype: What antigen it recognizes has not been identified. Qualities for individual bases were not recorded, and no much larger clone is one base off.

TCRdb names Illumina HiSeq 1500 as the instrument used. TCRdb passed the public sequencing reads through fastp at Q25 and MiXCR, retaining productive beta sequences. Every distinct CDR3 protein forms one entry, paired with its most common genes and DNA. The sample table holds hundreds of thousands of distinct CDR3 sequences, of which around a third were seen once. The ten largest clones represent 15% to 20% of the sample. Overall results and qualifications from the work: The ex vivo response was dominated by HLA-C-restricted CMV-specific TCR beta clonotypes, which also provided the single most frequent clonotype in two of eight donors. In both this cohort and an independent cohort of approximately 350 donors, the cumulative frequency of public TCR beta family members distinguished carriers of CMV infection plus the relevant HLA type.

This specimen was cultured PBMCs, taken from culture after CMV antigen stimulation. The V gene is TRBV6-2 or TRBV6-3 and the J gene is TRBJ2-7; the D gene lacks a confident call. The receptor's source is a human donor in good health (CMV status not recorded). Some clones in this sample may be carry-over from other donors' samples. The DNA reads TGTGCCAGCAGTTACTTGCAGAGATCCTACGAGCAGTACTTC. Its protein reads: CASSYLQRSYEQYF.